This T cell receptor (beta chain) was observed in a study of shared clonotypes between healthy human individuals. Note on this clone: What it binds is unknown.

Authors' processing steps: From ImmunoSEQ came sequences covering only the junction and carrying no quality scores, so filtering differed. The data were produced by immunoSEQ multiplex PCR, yet TCRdb's version contains in-frame clones alone and is incomplete. V, J and clone size are taken as reported in that table, and D and trimming were inferred from the DNA itself. The table lists about 320,000 clones, 80% to 90% of them singletons. Study outcomes and limitations: Generally, estimated richness proved larger in naive subsets than it did in memory subsets.

The clonotype was recovered from a man in his late teens or twenties in good health. Sample: memory CD8+ T cells sorted from blood. Subset reported: CD45RO+ cells pooled with CCR7-negative TemRA cells.

In nucleotides, the CDR3 is TGTGCCAGCAGCCCGTTTTTCGGCGGAGATACGCAGTATTTT. Translation: CASSPFFGGDTQYF. The chain uses TRBV4-2 and TRBJ2-3, with D hard to call. Per germline, CDR1 LGHNA and CDR2 YNFKEQ. V lost 4 bases, J lost 5 bases, and 13 bases lay in between. The CDR3 extends over 14 amino acids.